This TCR beta chain was sequenced for a study of early T cells in non-severe SARS-CoV-2 infection. Study-wide background: Unpaired chains resulted from sequencing bulk RNA of unsorted whole blood.

This clonotype turned up a few times. Its cognate antigen is unknown. Looked up from germline, CDR1 is SNHLY and CDR2 is FYNNEI. Between the trimmed V and J ends, which lost 5 bases and 8 bases, there was a span of 18 bases. This CDR3 is built from 15 residues. Unique molecular identifiers tagged individual cDNA molecules. One entry per CDR3 protein results from TCRdb running MiXCR on the 5' RACE reads. The sample yields fewer than 100,000 distinct CDR3 sequences, less than 15% seen once. Study-level results: Private and CD4 specificities were missed by VDJdb matching, which favored anti-spike CD8 responses.

The rearrangement uses TRBV2 and TRBJ1-4; no firm D call. Material: whole blood. The TCR originated in an adult who was a healthcare worker with PCR-confirmed SARS-CoV-2 infection or an uninfected control (not recorded which). The CDR3 is CASSFAPTSGEKLFF. The CDR3 bases are TGTGCCAGCAGTTTTGCCCCTACTTCAGGCGAAAAACTGTTTTTT.